This T cell receptor (beta chain) derives from a study of blood T cells in healthy people across ages. CDR1 and CDR2 from the germline V gene are LGHNA and YSLEER. The CDR3 has 14 residues. Trimming took off 6 bases at V and 3 bases at J, with 11 bases between the two ends. It was with a sample-barcoded 5' primer and a J-beta primer mix that a second PCR of roughly 7 to 11 cycles was run. TCRdb processed the 5' RACE reads anew with MiXCR; each CDR3 protein has one entry. The table shows about 1,400,000 distinct CDR3 sequences, with 45% to 70% occurring only once. The chain employs TRBV4-3 and TRBJ2-2; perhaps D is TRBD1 or TRBD2 (5 bases each). This clonotype was obtained from a man aged 18 to 30 in good health. The sample comprised blood. The chain's CDR3 is CASRRVGDTGELFF. The CDR3 coding sequence is TGCGCCAGCAGAAGGGTGGGGGACACCGGGGAGCTGTTTTTT.